This note documents a single T cell receptor (beta chain) sequence. Germline-derived CDR1 and CDR2 are GTSNPN and SVGIG (reference sequence). The germline V and J ends were trimmed by 5 bases and 4 bases, with 14 bases remaining between them. The CDR3 extends over 13 amino acids. Profiled with immunoSEQ multiplex PCR; TCRdb holds only in-frame clones, not every one. The sample includes some 70,000 clones, roughly 97% of them seen just once. The data stem from a study of technical replicates of blood from a few donors. V and J are TRBV30 and TRBJ1-1, with D perhaps matching TRBD1 (6 bases). What was sequenced was T cells isolated from PBMCs. This TCR derives from a human donor in good health. CDR3: CAWGLQGSTEAFF. The CDR3 nucleotides are TGTGCCTGGGGTTTACAGGGTTCCACTGAAGCTTTCTTT.